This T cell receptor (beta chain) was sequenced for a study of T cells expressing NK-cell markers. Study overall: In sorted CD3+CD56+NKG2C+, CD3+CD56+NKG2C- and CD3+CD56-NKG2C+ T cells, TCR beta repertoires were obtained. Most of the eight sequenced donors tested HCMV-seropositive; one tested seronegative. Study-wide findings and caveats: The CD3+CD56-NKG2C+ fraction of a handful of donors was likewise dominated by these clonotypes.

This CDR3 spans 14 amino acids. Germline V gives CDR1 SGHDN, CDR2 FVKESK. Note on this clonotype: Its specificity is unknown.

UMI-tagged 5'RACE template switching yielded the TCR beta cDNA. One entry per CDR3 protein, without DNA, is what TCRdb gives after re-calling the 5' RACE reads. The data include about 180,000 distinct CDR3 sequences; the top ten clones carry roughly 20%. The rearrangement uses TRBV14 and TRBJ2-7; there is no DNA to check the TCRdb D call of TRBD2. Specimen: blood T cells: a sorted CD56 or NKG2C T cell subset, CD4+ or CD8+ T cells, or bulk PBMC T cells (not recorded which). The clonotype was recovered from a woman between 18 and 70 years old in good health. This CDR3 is CASSQSPGHYEQYF.